This entry lists 31 T cell receptor beta chains sequenced from one sample in a study of patients and donors after allogeneic stem cell transplantation. A single record per CDR3 protein comes from TCRdb applying MiXCR to the RT-PCR reads. The profile shows approximately 60,000 distinct CDR3 sequences, roughly 15% of them singletons. The specimen sequenced was blood, either unsorted or a sorted T cell fraction (not recorded which). Receptor source: a human donor who was either an allogeneic HSCT recipient or a stem cell or donor lymphocyte infusion donor (not recorded which). It is not recorded whose cells these are; they may come from a transplant donor.

This clonotype appeared once. This chain uses TRBV5-8 with TRBJ2-1, with a possible D match to TRBD2 (5 bases). Germline lookup yields CDR1 SGHTS and CDR2 YDEGEE. V was clipped by 2 bases and J by 7 bases, with 16 bases between them. The CDR3 runs to 15 residues. CDR3 in amino acids: CASSLRPSEGNEQFF. CDR3 nucleotides: TGTGCCAGCAGCTTAAGGCCAAGTGAGGGTAATGAGCAGTTCTTC.

The V gene is TRBV20-1, the J gene TRBJ2-7, with D perhaps TRBD1 or TRBD2 (5 bases each). Trimming removed 4 bases from V and 0 bases from J, with 10 bases in between. The CDR3 is 13 amino acids. Germline V gene lookup returns CDR1 DFQATT and CDR2 SNEGSKA (reference sequence). CDR3 in amino acids: CSATRDPSYEQYF. In DNA form, the CDR3 reads TGCAGTGCTACCAGGGACCCCTCCTACGAGCAGTACTTC.

The rearrangement links TRBV18 to TRBJ2-3; 7 bases match TRBD1. The V and J ends lost 6 bases and 5 bases, in that order; junction bases with no gene match: 8. Looked up from germline, CDR1 is KGHSH and CDR2 is LQKENI. The CDR3 totals 14 residues. The CDR3 reads CASSADRSGDTQYF. As DNA, the CDR3 is TGTGCCAGCTCCGCGGACAGGAGTGGAGATACGCAGTATTTT.

This clonotype was seen repeatedly, ten times or more. This chain uses TRBV27 with TRBJ1-5; D perhaps matches TRBD1 (5 bases). This CDR3 comprises 15 residues. V was trimmed by 5 bases and J by 7 bases, leaving 18 bases between them. Germline CDR1 reads MNHEY; CDR2 reads SMNVEV (reference sequence). The CDR3 is CASSPYGGVKQPQHF. As DNA, the CDR3 is TGTGCCAGCAGTCCATACGGGGGGGTGAAACAGCCCCAGCATTTT.

The chain is built from TRBV3-1 and TRBJ2-1; D tentatively reads TRBD1 or TRBD2 (6 bases each). Germline CDR1 reads LGHDT; CDR2 reads YNNKEL (reference sequence). The CDR3 is made up of 13 amino acids. Trimming left V 7 bases short and J 6 bases short, with 13 bases between. CDR3 coding DNA: TGTGCCAGCACCCCCTGGGGGGCCAATGAGCAGTTCTTC. Translation gives CASTPWGANEQFF.

In this sample, this clonotype turned up a few times. The J gene is TRBJ2-3, the V gene TRBV5-1; TRBD2 agrees at 9 bases. There are 16 residues in the CDR3. Germline trimming cut 0 bases from V and 3 bases from J; bases unmatched to any gene: 5. The germline V gene encodes CDR1 SGHRS and CDR2 YFSETQ. CDR3 amino acids: CASSLAVAGATDTQYF. Here the CDR3 DNA reads TGCGCCAGCAGCTTGGCAGTAGCGGGAGCTACAGATACGCAGTATTTT.

V and J are TRBV5-1 and TRBJ1-1; maybe TRBD1 (6 bases). The CDR3 covers 14 residues. V was shortened by 0 bases and J by 4 bases, with 10 bases between the two germline ends. CDR1 is SGHRS, CDR2 YFSETQ, per germline. CDR3 in amino acids: CASSLGGGRTEAFF. The CDR3 region has the DNA TGCGCCAGCAGCTTGGGCGGGGGGCGCACTGAAGCTTTCTTT.

In this sample, this clonotype turned up many times. The chain recombines TRBV19 with TRBJ1-2; 8 nucleotides agree with TRBD1. After removal of 1 base from V and 4 bases from J, the junction contained 8 bases not matched to a gene. Germline V gene data show CDR1 as LNHDA and CDR2 as SQIVND (reference sequence). The CDR3 is 16 amino acids. The CDR3 DNA is TGTGCCAGTAGTATAGTATCAACAGGGGGACTCTATGGCTACACCTTC. Protein: CASSIVSTGGLYGYTF.

This clonotype was seen many times. The V call is TRBV12-3 or TRBV12-4, the J call TRBJ1-1; 7 bases map to TRBD1. The ends lost 4 bases at V and 0 bases at J; junction bases unmatched: 5. This CDR3 region has 15 residues. The CDR3 loop reads CASSSTGTMNTEAFF. The CDR3 DNA reads TGTGCCAGCAGTTCGACAGGGACCATGAACACTGAAGCTTTCTTT.

This CDR3 reads CASSFHRESSYNEQFF. DNA of the CDR3: TGTGCCAGCAGTTTTCACCGGGAGAGCTCCTACAATGAGCAGTTCTTC. The V gene is TRBV28, the J gene TRBJ2-1; maybe TRBD2 (6 bases). Trimming removed 3 bases from V and 0 bases from J, with 12 bases in between. The CDR3 is made up of 16 amino acids. Germline V gene data show CDR1 as MDHEN and CDR2 as SYDVKM.

There are many counts of this clonotype. The CDR3 region has the DNA TGTGCCAGCAGCTTGGGGACAGGGGCCTACGAGCAGTACTTC. Amino acids: CASSLGTGAYEQYF. This rearrangement joins TRBV5-5 to TRBJ2-7; 9 bases are a match to TRBD1. This CDR3 region has 14 residues. V lost 0 bases and J lost 2; bases outside the gene matches: 0. The germline V gene encodes CDR1 SGHKS and CDR2 YYEKEE (reference sequence).

This clonotype was observed at least ten times. V and J are TRBV29-1 and TRBJ2-3; D unresolved. Germline V gene lookup returns CDR1 SQVTM and CDR2 ANQGSEA. Between the trimmed V and J ends, which lost 0 bases and 5 bases, there was a span of 6 bases. This CDR3 is 12 amino acids long. CDR3 protein: CSVEDLRDTQYF. The CDR3 DNA follows: TGCAGCGTTGAAGATCTAAGAGATACGCAGTATTTT.

This clonotype was counted a few times. The chain combines TRBV7-2 with TRBJ2-2; no reliable D call. The CDR3 has 15 residues. CDR1 SGHTA and CDR2 FQGNSA come from the germline V gene. V shed 2 bases and J shed 2 bases, with 9 bases lying between them. Here the CDR3 DNA reads TGTGCCAGCAGCTTAATTATAGCTAACACCGGGGAGCTGTTTTTT. Protein: CASSLIIANTGELFF. Looking up the rest from reference TRBV7-2 and TRBJ2-2 gives the full variable domain: GAGVSQSPSNKVTEKGKDVELRCDPISGHTALYWYRQSLGQGLEFLIYFQGNSAPDKSGLPSDRFSAERTGGSVSTLTIQRTQQEDSAVYLCASSLIIANTGELFFGEGSRLTVL.

V is TRBV24-1 and J is TRBJ2-3; D possibly corresponds to TRBD2 (6 bases). From germline, CDR1 is KGHDR and CDR2 SFDVKD. The CDR3 is made up of 16 amino acids. V was pared by 0 bases and J by 1 base, with 10 bases between. The CDR3 DNA follows: TGTGCCACCAGTGATTTGGGCGGGACTGGCACAGATACGCAGTATTTT. Translation gives CATSDLGGTGTDTQYF.

In its sample, this clonotype was seen many times. CDR3 coding DNA: TGTGCCAGCAGCCGCATGAGGGCGGGAGGCTATGGCTACACCTTC. Translating it yields CASSRMRAGGYGYTF. V gene TRBV7-2 combines with J gene TRBJ1-2; no clear D. CDR3 length: 15 amino acids. V lost 5 bases and J 4 bases, leaving 17 bases between the germline ends. Germline V gives CDR1 SGHTA, CDR2 FQGNSA.

Ten or more counts support this clonotype. This sequence joins TRBV5-5 and TRBJ2-1; 10 nucleotides agree with TRBD2. This CDR3 has 19 residues. V trimming: 2 bases; J trimming: 2 bases; junction bases outside the gene matches: 13. In germline, CDR1 is SGHKS, CDR2 YYEKEE (reference sequence). As DNA, the CDR3 is TGTGCCAGCAGCTTAGTAACAGGGTCTACTAGCGGGGCCTACAATGAGCAGTTCTTC. Its protein product is CASSLVTGSTSGAYNEQFF.

This clonotype has a count of ten or more. J is TRBJ1-1 and V is TRBV7-9; D remains ambiguous. CDR1 is SEHNR and CDR2 is FQNEAQ in the germline V gene (reference sequence). The CDR3 sequence is 11 residues long. Trimming removed 4 bases at V and 7 bases at J, with 7 bases between. The CDR3 sequence is CASSSEVEAFF. The DNA of the CDR3 is TGTGCCAGCAGCTCCGAGGTTGAAGCTTTCTTT.

This clonotype appeared a few times. This chain joins TRBV14 and TRBJ2-7, with D perhaps matching TRBD1 or TRBD2 (5 bases each). CDR1 is SGHDN, CDR2 FVKESK, per germline. The V gene lost 3 bases and the J gene lost 2 bases, with 17 bases spanning the gap. The CDR3 is 16 amino acids. CDR3 DNA sequence: TGTGCCAGCAGCCAGGTTCCGGGACCTTTTACCTACGAGCAGTACTTC. The encoded protein is CASSQVPGPFTYEQYF.

This clonotype was seen ten or more times. The rearrangement uses TRBV20-1 and TRBJ2-1; the D call may be TRBD1 or TRBD2 (5 bases each). Germline V gives CDR1 DFQATT, CDR2 SNEGSKA (reference sequence). The length of the CDR3 is 13 residues. V shed 0 bases and J shed 6 bases, with 9 bases lying between them. The DNA of the CDR3 is TGCAGTGCTAGAGAACTAGGGGTCAATGAGCAGTTCTTC. It encodes CSARELGVNEQFF.

This clonotype was counted between two and nine times. The chain recombines TRBV27 with TRBJ2-1; 10 bases map to TRBD2. Looked up from germline, CDR1 is MNHEY and CDR2 is SMNVEV (reference sequence). The CDR3 totals 19 residues. Trimming at V came to 2 bases and at J to 0 bases, leaving 10 bases not matched to a gene. This CDR3 reads CASSLRTSGHESSYNEQFF. The CDR3 DNA sequence: TGTGCCAGCAGTTTAAGGACTAGCGGTCATGAGAGCTCCTACAATGAGCAGTTCTTC.

This clonotype appeared many times. This rearrangement joins TRBV29-1 to TRBJ2-3, with D possibly being TRBD2 (5 bases). Per the germline V gene, CDR1 is SQVTM and CDR2 is ANQGSEA. Trimming took 4 bases from V and 3 from J, leaving 11 bases between them. This CDR3 region has 13 residues. DNA for the CDR3: TGCAGCGTTGCGGCGGGCCTAACAGATACGCAGTATTTT. Its translation is CSVAAGLTDTQYF.

Many counts were recorded for this clonotype. The chain employs TRBV25-1 and TRBJ1-2; possibly TRBD1 for D (5 bases). Between the trimmed V and J ends, which lost 4 bases and 7 bases, there was a span of 7 bases. The germline V gene encodes CDR1 MGHDK and CDR2 SYGVNS. This CDR3 is built from 11 residues. CDR3 in amino acids: CASSAGGGYTF. In DNA, the CDR3 is TGTGCCAGCAGTGCGGGGGGTGGCTACACCTTC.

The CDR3 protein is CSARDLLAGASREPNTGELFF. CDR3 coding DNA: TGCAGTGCTAGAGATCTGCTGGCGGGAGCCTCCCGTGAGCCGAACACCGGGGAGCTGTTTTTT. The J gene is TRBJ2-2, the V gene TRBV20-1; 7 bases are shared with TRBD2. Germline-derived CDR1 and CDR2 are DFQATT and SNEGSKA (reference sequence). The CDR3 contains 21 residues. J gave up 0 bases and V 0 bases, and 19 bases lay outside the gene matches.

This chain uses TRBV19 with TRBJ1-1, with 7 bases aligning to TRBD1. The J segment lost 2 bases and the V segment lost 6 bases, leaving 12 bases of the junction unmatched. The CDR3 contains 16 residues. CDR1 LNHDA and CDR2 SQIVND come from the germline V gene (reference sequence). The CDR3 region has the DNA TGTGCCAGTAGAACCCGGACAGGAAGGGGCAACACTGAAGCTTTCTTT. Translated, it gives CASRTRTGRGNTEAFF.

This clonotype occurred many times. The genes are TRBV6-5 and TRBJ2-1; possible D gene TRBD2, 7 bases. Per the germline V gene, CDR1 is MNHEY and CDR2 is SVGAGI. Trimming took off 1 base at V and 8 bases at J, with 12 bases between the two ends. The CDR3 extends over 14 amino acids. The CDR3: CASSYWGGLDEQFF. The CDR3 coding sequence is TGTGCCAGCAGTTACTGGGGGGGCTTGGATGAGCAGTTCTTC.

This clonotype has only a few counts. The V gene is TRBV7-2, the J gene TRBJ2-2; D might be TRBD1 (6 bases). Between the trimmed V and J ends, which lost 7 bases and 4 bases, there was a span of 16 bases. CDR1 and CDR2 (germline): SGHTA, FQGNSA. The CDR3 has 15 residues. CDR3 nucleotides: TGTGCCAGCAACCCGCCCGGGACAACCACCGGGGAGCTGTTTTTT. Amino acid sequence: CASNPPGTTTGELFF.

This clonotype was seen ten or more times. This chain connects TRBV5-1 to TRBJ1-1; D gene ambiguous. Germline loops: CDR1 SGHRS, CDR2 YFSETQ. Trimming removed 0 bases at V and 0 bases at J, with 6 bases between. There are 14 residues in the CDR3. In DNA form, the CDR3 reads TGCGCCAGCAGCTTGGGGGGAATGAACACTGAAGCTTTCTTT. It encodes CASSLGGMNTEAFF.

This clonotype was seen ten or more times. The chain combines TRBV12-3 or TRBV12-4 with TRBJ1-1; D unresolved. This CDR3 spans 13 amino acids. Trimming removed 7 bases from V and 4 bases from J, with 13 bases in between. The CDR3 nucleotides read TGTGCCAGCACCTTCAGCCCCTTCACTGAAGCTTTCTTT. Protein sequence: CASTFSPFTEAFF.

This clonotype was recorded many times. This chain joins TRBV3-1 and TRBJ1-4; tentatively, D is TRBD1 (5 bases). V shed 3 bases and J shed 6 bases, with 17 bases lying between them. The CDR3 extends over 16 amino acids. Germline assignment: CDR1 LGHDT and CDR2 YNNKEL (reference sequence). CDR3 coding DNA: TGTGCCAGCAGCCATCGAAAGGGGACTCTATATGAAAAACTGTTTTTT. It yields the protein CASSHRKGTLYEKLFF.

This clonotype was counted only a few times. The rearrangement joins TRBV20-1 to TRBJ2-1; 7 nucleotides line up with TRBD2. V trimming: 0 bases; J trimming: 3 bases; junction bases outside the gene matches: 8. Germline V gene sequence: CDR1 DFQATT, CDR2 SNEGSKA (reference sequence). CDR3 length: 16 residues. The CDR3 DNA is TGCAGTGCTAGAGATTATCTAGCGGACAACTACAATGAGCAGTTCTTC. It encodes CSARDYLADNYNEQFF.

This clonotype was counted many times. The chain is built from TRBV12-3 or TRBV12-4 and TRBJ1-4; 8 bases map to TRBD1. CDR3 length: 15 residues. Trimming cost V 2 bases and J 5 bases; bases outside gene matches: 4. The CDR3 reads CASSLNRGRNEKLFF. In DNA, the CDR3 is TGTGCCAGCAGTTTAAACAGGGGGAGGAATGAAAAACTGTTTTTT.